Included here is one T cell receptor beta chain sequence, with context. Sequenced by immunoSEQ multiplex PCR; TCRdb stores in-frame clones only, minus some. The sample shows some 150,000 clones, roughly 90% of them seen only once. The entry originates in a study of T cell responses to AZD1222 COVID-19 vaccine. Combined were second doses at about 4 or about 12 weeks. Germline V gene data show CDR1 as MNHNY and CDR2 as SVGAGI (reference sequence). V lost 5 bases to trimming and J lost 1 base, with 15 bases between them. The CDR3 spans 15 residues. The source of this sequence is an adult who received the AZD1222 COVID-19 vaccine. This specimen was peripheral blood, taken 28 days after the second AZD1222 dose. The chain links TRBV6-6 to TRBJ2-7; D unresolved. The DNA of the CDR3 is TGTGCCAGCAGTCCCGGCCCCCCCAGATCCTACGAGCAGTACTTC. It yields the protein CASSPGPPRSYEQYF.